This T cell receptor beta chain was recovered during a study of T cell clusters in autoimmune cytopenias. Regarding the study as a whole: TRB repertoire shifts in secondary cytopenia and chronic lymphocytic leukemia mostly reflected lymphoma, not autoimmunity.

In regard to this clonotype: Its target is not known.

The CDR3 length is 16 residues. Germline V CDR1 and CDR2: MNHEY, SMNVEV (reference sequence). Multiplex touch-down PCR amplified TRB using TRB-A and TRB-B pools in one tube. No DNA is given; TCRdb re-called the multiplex PCR reads and lists each CDR3 protein once. This table lists nearly 4,500 distinct CDR3 sequences. TRB amplification used roughly 250 ng of peripheral blood genomic DNA. The chain combines TRBV27 with TRBJ2-5; absent DNA, TCRdb's TRBD1 call cannot be checked. The sequenced sample was peripheral blood. The receptor was derived from a human donor with an autoimmune cytopenia or autoimmune hepatitis (not recorded which). The CDR3 region is CASSLRDRGYGETQYF.